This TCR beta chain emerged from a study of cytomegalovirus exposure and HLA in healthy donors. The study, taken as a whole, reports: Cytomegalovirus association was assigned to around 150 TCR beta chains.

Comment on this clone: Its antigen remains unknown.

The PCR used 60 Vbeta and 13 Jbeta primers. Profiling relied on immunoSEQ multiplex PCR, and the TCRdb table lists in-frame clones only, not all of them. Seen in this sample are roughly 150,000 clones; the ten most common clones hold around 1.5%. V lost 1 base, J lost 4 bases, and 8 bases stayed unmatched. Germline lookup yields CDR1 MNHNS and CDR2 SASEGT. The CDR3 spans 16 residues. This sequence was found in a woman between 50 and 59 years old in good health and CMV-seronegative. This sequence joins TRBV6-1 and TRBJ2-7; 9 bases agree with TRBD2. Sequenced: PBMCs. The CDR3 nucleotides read TGTGCCAGCAGTGAAGGTTTTAGCGGGGGCCCATACGAGCAGTACTTC. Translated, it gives CASSEGFSGGPYEQYF.